The sequence of this TCR beta chain was determined in a study of cytotoxic CD8 clonotypes in ibrutinib-treated CLL. Study at large: Responses: some 25 partial, 2 complete; after median roughly 68 months, around 14 stayed remitted, about twelve progressed.

CDR1 and CDR2 from the germline V gene are SNHLY and FYNNEI. The length of the CDR3 is 14 residues. Target depth was 1 in 200,000 to 1 in 1 million T cells, about 10x per clonotype. The data were produced by immunoSEQ multiplex PCR, yet TCRdb's version contains in-frame clones alone and is incomplete. This sample yields over 95,000 clones, of which 58% are seen a single time; roughly 35% belongs to the top ten. Study conclusions and caveats: Clonality went up at the time of ibrutinib response, stayed stable in sustained remission, and later dropped back toward its baseline level at progression. Relative to age-matched healthy donors, clonality at baseline was higher, and it tracked circulating CD8+ T-cell counts.

Notes on this clone: Its antigen remains unknown. One end of the junction fails to match germline, which may point to a read error.

The source was PBMCs, collected after 24 months of ibrutinib treatment. The origin of this receptor is a human donor with chronic lymphocytic leukemia. The chain uses TRBV2 and TRBJ2-3, with 7 bases that match TRBD2. The CDR3 DNA follows: TGTGCCAGCACCGGGGGGAGTGGCACAGATATGCAGTATTTT. Protein sequence: CASTGGSGTDMQYF. The full variable domain, with the rest looked up from reference TRBV2 and TRBJ2-3, is EPEVTQTPSHQVTQMGQEVILRCVPISNHLYFYWYRQILGQKVEFLVSFYNNEISEKSEIFDDQFSVERPDGSNFTLKIRSTKLEDSAMYFCASTGGSGTDMQYFGPGTRLTVL.